The 9 T cell receptor beta chains below all came from one sample that was sequenced in a study of tumor-infiltrating lymphocytes in primary liver carcinoma. Scientists recovered RNA and DNA together from roughly 18-30 mg of unsorted bulk tissue. Using a constant-region primer together with ProtoScript II reverse transcriptase, TCR beta cDNA was made from about 500 ng of total RNA. A slightly modified ARM-PCR protocol with three nested multiplex PCR rounds produced these TCR beta libraries. Primers for the first two PCR rounds were TRBV1-TRBV30 forward primers and a C-beta reverse primer (roughly 10 cycles per round). TCRdb itself ran the multiplex PCR reads through MiXCR, one entry per CDR3 protein. The profile shows about 190,000 distinct CDR3 sequences, approximately 86% of them singletons. The source material was tumor tissue from primary liver carcinoma. The receptors were gathered from a man aged 35 to 55 with primary liver carcinoma and hepatitis B virus infection.

This clonotype was counted once. The V gene is TRBV7-9, the J gene TRBJ2-1; tentatively, D is TRBD1 or TRBD2 (5 bases each). Trimming removed 0 bases at V and 6 bases at J, with 12 bases between. Germline loops: CDR1 SEHNR, CDR2 FQNEAQ (reference sequence). The CDR3 contains 15 residues. The CDR3 loop reads CASSLAFDGGNEQFF. DNA for the CDR3: TGTGCCAGCAGCTTAGCGTTCGATGGGGGCAATGAGCAGTTCTTC.

V gene TRBV6-1 combines with J gene TRBJ1-1, with D uncertain. Deletions cut 2 bases from V and 13 bases from J, with 20 bases between. The germline CDR1 and CDR2 sequences are MNHNS and SASEGT. The CDR3 loop spans 14 amino acids. The CDR3 spells CASSESQENTELFF. The DNA of the CDR3 is TGTGCCAGCAGTGAATCTCAGGAGAACACTGAACTTTTCTTT.

The rearrangement links TRBV7-6 to TRBJ2-3; no clear D. CDR1 and CDR2 (germline): SGHVS, FNYEAQ. Trimming left V 4 bases short and J 7 bases short, with 6 bases between. The CDR3 totals 11 residues. The CDR3 region is CASSSQNTQYF. The CDR3 region has the DNA TGTGCCAGCAGCTCTCAAAATACGCAGTATTTT.

CDR3 residues: CASSFAAGTVNSPLHF. The CDR3 DNA follows: TGTGCCAGCAGCTTCGCCGCCGGGACAGTGAACTCACCCCTCCACTTT. The V and J genes are TRBV11-2 and TRBJ1-6; TRBD1 matches 7 bases. From germline, CDR1 is SGHAT and CDR2 FQNNGV. Trimming took 3 bases from V and 10 from J; bases not matched to a gene: 12. The CDR3 covers 16 residues.

The chain couples TRBV6-2 or TRBV6-3 to TRBJ2-7; D may correspond to TRBD1 or TRBD2 (5 bases each). CDR3 length equals 14 residues. Looked up from germline, CDR1 is MNHEY and CDR2 is SVGEGT. V lost 10 bases to trimming and J lost 5 bases, with 21 bases between them. CDR3 sequence reads: CANGLRDGAHEQYF. The CDR3 nucleotides are TGTGCCAACGGCCTCCGGGACGGGGCCCACGAGCAGTACTTC.

This clonotype was picked up a small number of times. A read error may account for a junction end that differs from germline. V usage is TRBV24-1 and J usage is TRBJ2-2; possibly TRBD1 or TRBD2 for D (5 bases each). Germline CDR1 reads KGHDR; CDR2 reads SFDVKD. There are 15 residues in the CDR3. This CDR3 reads CATSPIGTNIGKLFF. For the CDR3, the DNA is TGTGCCACCAGTCCTATAGGGACGAACATCGGGAAGCTGTTTTTT.

Comment on this clonotype: A much larger clone is a single base away; this may be a read error. This sequence joins TRBV6-4 and TRBJ2-3, with D tentatively TRBD2 (6 bases). This CDR3 spans 14 amino acids. Germline V gene lookup returns CDR1 MRHNA and CDR2 SNTAGT. With 2 bases removed from V and 6 bases from J, the gap between germline ends came to 12 bases. In DNA, the CDR3 is TGTGCCAGCAGTGACAATGGCGGGGTGGATACGCAGTATTTT. Amino acid sequence: CASSDNGGVDTQYF.

For this clonotype: An end of the junction does not agree with germline; a read error may underlie this. The gene calls are TRBV6-1 and TRBJ2-7; 9 nucleotides agree with TRBD2. There are 17 residues in the CDR3. Germline V CDR1 and CDR2: MNHNS, SASEGT. CDR3 residues: CTSSEVRAGGTSYEQYF. The CDR3 bases are TGTACCAGTAGTGAGGTTCGGGCGGGAGGGACTTCCTACGAGCAGTACTTC.

This clonotype was counted ten times or more. The V and J genes are TRBV20-1 and TRBJ1-2, with unresolved D. The CDR3 runs 13 residues. V was pared by 2 bases and J by 7 bases, with 14 bases between. Germline V gives CDR1 DFQATT, CDR2 SNEGSKA (reference sequence). This chain's CDR3 is CSARKGLSSGYTF. The CDR3 nucleotides are TGCAGTGCTAGAAAAGGGCTTTCGTCTGGCTACACCTTC.